A single sample is the source of the 7 T cell receptor beta chains below, sequenced in a study of blood T cell repertoires in COVID-19. Sequencing used immunoSEQ multiplex PCR; TCRdb keeps in-frame clones, though not all of them. This table holds 25,000 to 35,000 clones, 91% found once. The sample comprised peripheral blood. These receptors came from a human donor with active COVID-19. The donor label of this sample is uncertain.

The genes are TRBV6-1 and TRBJ2-3; unclear D gene. This CDR3 comprises 15 residues. CDR1 and CDR2 (germline): MNHNS, SASEGT. Trimming took off 1 base at V and 3 bases at J, with 11 bases between the two ends. CDR3 sequence (DNA): TGTGCCAGCAGTGAAGGGGTAGCTGTTACAGATACGCAGTATTTT. Translated: CASSEGVAVTDTQYF.

In its sample, this clone was seen once. The chain combines TRBV3-1 (or the pseudogene TRBV3-2) with TRBJ2-7, with D possibly being TRBD2 (6 bases). The CDR3 runs 15 residues. Trimming stripped 3 bases from V and 11 bases from J, with 23 bases between. Germline V CDR1 and CDR2: LGHDT, YNNKEL (reference sequence). The chain's CDR3 is CASSHPGAQGRDEYF. The CDR3 nucleotides are TGTGCCAGCAGCCATCCGGGAGCGCAGGGAAGAGATGAGTACTTC.

The rearrangement uses TRBV19 and TRBJ2-6; a possible D gene is TRBD2 (7 bases). This CDR3 has 16 amino acids. CDR1 LNHDA and CDR2 SQIVND come from the germline V gene (reference sequence). V lost 0 bases and J 4 bases, leaving 10 bases between the germline ends. CDR3 sequence (DNA): TGTGCCAGTAGTATAGATGGGGGGGCCGGGGCCAACGTCCTGACTTTC. Encoded protein: CASSIDGGAGANVLTF. The full variable domain, completed using reference TRBV19 and TRBJ2-6, is DGGITQSPKYLFRKEGQNVTLSCEQNLNHDAMYWYRQDPGQGLRLIYYSQIVNDFQKGDIAEGYSVSREKKESFPLTVTSAQKNPTAFYLCASSIDGGAGANVLTFGAGSRLTVL.

This rearrangement joins TRBV7-6 to TRBJ2-1, with 8 positions matching TRBD2. This CDR3 spans 17 amino acids. The germline CDR1 and CDR2 sequences are SGHVS and FNYEAQ. Germline trimming cut 1 base from V and 6 bases from J; bases unmatched to any gene: 11. The CDR3 is CASSLEIAGNAGNEQFF. The CDR3 DNA reads TGTGCCAGCAGCTTAGAGATAGCGGGAAATGCAGGCAATGAGCAGTTCTTC.

J is TRBJ2-7 and V is TRBV30; 8 bases agree with TRBD1. The J call is in doubt because the DNA end fits TRBJ2-5 better. CDR1 is GTSNPN, CDR2 SVGIG, per germline (reference sequence). The CDR3 totals 13 residues. CDR3 sequence reads: CAWSGGQASTQYF. The CDR3 nucleotides are TGTGCCTGGAGTGGGGGACAGGCCTCGACCCAGTACTTC.

V is TRBV9 and J is TRBJ2-1; 7 nucleotides align to TRBD1. Germline CDR1 reads SGDLS; CDR2 reads YYNGEE. This CDR3 contains 14 residues. V lost 4 bases, J lost 3 bases, and 4 bases stayed unmatched. The CDR3 DNA is TGTGCCAGCAGCATTAGGGGGCTCTACAATGAGCAGTTCTTC. Protein: CASSIRGLYNEQFF.

The J gene is TRBJ2-1, the V gene TRBV7-2; TRBD2 matches 8 bases. V was clipped by 4 bases and J by 0 bases; unmatched bases: 5. CDR3 length equals 16 residues. CDR1 is SGHTA and CDR2 is FQGNSA in the germline V gene. The CDR3: CASSSSGSGSYNEQFF. CDR3 DNA sequence: TGTGCCAGCAGCTCAAGCGGGAGTGGCTCCTACAATGAGCAGTTCTTC.